What follows are 19 T cell receptor beta chains derived from one specimen sequenced in a study of CD8 T cells in ankylosing spondylitis. TCRdb itself ran the 5' RACE reads through MiXCR, one entry per CDR3 protein. This sample has some 240,000 distinct CDR3 sequences, with about 24% found just once. Sequencing was performed on blood, either unsorted or a sorted T cell fraction (not recorded which). Source of these receptors: a male donor with ankylosing spondylitis or in good health (not recorded which).

This clonotype was counted between two and nine times. The chain links TRBV12-3 or TRBV12-4 to TRBJ1-1; 7 positions agree with TRBD1. This CDR3 has 13 amino acids. After removal of 7 bases from V and 4 bases from J, the junction contained 6 bases not matched to a gene. The CDR3, as DNA: TGTGCCAGCACCCCCCACAGGGGCACTGAAGCTTTCTTT. It codes for CASTPHRGTEAFF.

This clonotype was observed at least ten times. J is TRBJ2-7 and V is TRBV10-3; unclear D gene. Germline V gene data show CDR1 as ENHRY and CDR2 as SYGVKD. The CDR3 contains 12 residues. Trimming took 2 bases from V and 5 from J, leaving 7 bases between them. The CDR3 sequence is CAISELRDEQYF. The CDR3 region has the DNA TGTGCCATCAGTGAGCTCCGGGACGAGCAGTACTTC.

This sequence joins TRBV6-1 and TRBJ2-3; a possible D gene is TRBD2 (5 bases). The CDR3 covers 14 residues. Trimming stripped 4 bases from V and 3 bases from J, with 11 bases between. Germline CDR1 is MNHNS and CDR2 is SASEGT. The CDR3 loop is CASSGGSPTDTQYF. CDR3 DNA: TGTGCCAGCAGTGGAGGGTCCCCAACAGATACGCAGTATTTT.

The rearrangement links TRBV7-2 to TRBJ2-7; the match to TRBD2 covers 9 bases. The CDR3 covers 14 residues. CDR1 and CDR2 (germline): SGHTA, FQGNSA. J was trimmed by 5 bases and V by 5 bases; bases with no gene match: 7. CDR3 loop: CASSHWTSVDEQYF. The CDR3 nucleotides are TGTGCCAGCAGCCACTGGACTAGCGTTGACGAGCAGTACTTC.

The sample holds many counts of this clonotype. The chain has TRBV12-3 or TRBV12-4 and TRBJ1-2, with D possibly matching TRBD1 (6 bases). The CDR3 totals 13 residues. V was cut by 7 bases and J by 5 bases, with 14 bases left in between. As DNA, the CDR3 is TGTGCCAGCATGAGCGGGGGCAGGTATGGCTACACCTTC. Protein: CASMSGGRYGYTF.

This clonotype has ten or more counts. V is TRBV20-1 and J is TRBJ1-1, with 8 bases identical to TRBD1. The germline gives CDR1 DFQATT, CDR2 SNEGSKA (reference sequence). CDR3 length equals 13 residues. The V gene end was trimmed by 6 bases and the J gene end by 1 base; junction bases not matched to a gene: 4. CDR3 coding DNA: TGCAGTGCCGGACAGGGTGCGAACACTGAAGCTTTCTTT. Translated, it gives CSAGQGANTEAFF.

The rearrangement links TRBV25-1 to TRBJ2-7; D may be TRBD2 (5 bases). V lost 3 bases and J lost 5, with 17 bases in between. Germline CDR1 reads MGHDK; CDR2 reads SYGVNS. The CDR3 contains 15 residues. The chain's CDR3 is CASSDQVWAGNEQYF. The DNA for the CDR3 is TGTGCCAGCAGTGATCAGGTATGGGCGGGTAACGAGCAGTACTTC.

Many counts were recorded for this clonotype. The gene calls are TRBV6-6 and TRBJ1-1, with D uncertain. The germline V gene has CDR1 MNHNY and CDR2 SVGAGI (reference sequence). The CDR3 is 12 amino acids. V was shortened by 7 bases and J by 2 bases, with 8 bases between the two germline ends. In DNA form, the CDR3 reads TGTGCCAGCACCCTGGCAAACACTGAAGCTTTCTTT. It yields the protein CASTLANTEAFF.

This clonotype has more than one count but fewer than ten. CDR3 amino acids: CASSLKGASEAFF. The CDR3 DNA sequence: TGTGCCAGCAGCCTAAAGGGGGCGAGTGAAGCTTTCTTT. The V and J genes are TRBV7-2 and TRBJ1-1, with TRBD1 identical over 7 bases. With 5 bases clipped from V and 7 bases from J, the junction kept 7 bases outside the gene matches. Germline loops: CDR1 SGHTA, CDR2 FQGNSA. The CDR3 covers 13 residues.

This clonotype was detected many times. The chain combines TRBV12-3 or TRBV12-4 with TRBJ2-7; weak D call: TRBD1 (6 bases). The CDR3 has 13 amino acids. V was pared by 9 bases and J by 4 bases, with 16 bases between. The CDR3 DNA reads as TGTGCCAGTAGCCGGATACAGGGTTACGAGCAGTACTTC. As protein: CASSRIQGYEQYF.

This clonotype was seen a single time. The chain recombines TRBV5-1 with TRBJ2-1; 11 bases fit TRBD2. The V segment lost 4 bases and the J segment 5 bases; nucleotides outside the gene matches: 8. Looked up from germline, CDR1 is SGHRS and CDR2 is YFSETQ. The CDR3 length is 16 residues. CDR3 bases: TGCGCCAGCAGCCTACAGGGACTAGCGGAAAACAATGAGCAGTTCTTC. This encodes CASSLQGLAENNEQFF.

This clonotype came up many times. CDR3 DNA sequence: TGCAGTGCTAGGGGGAGCTTTGGTAATTCACCCCTCCACTTT. Its protein product is CSARGSFGNSPLHF. The V gene is TRBV20-1, the J gene TRBJ1-6, with D uncertain. Between the trimmed V and J ends, which lost 3 bases and 6 bases, there was a span of 12 bases. The germline V gene has CDR1 DFQATT and CDR2 SNEGSKA (reference sequence). The CDR3 covers 14 residues.

This clonotype was seen a handful of times. V is TRBV11-3 and J is TRBJ2-5; D is possibly TRBD2 (5 bases). Trimming pared 5 bases from V and 3 bases from J, leaving 16 bases between. Germline values: CDR1 SGHNT, CDR2 YENEEA. The CDR3 extends over 15 amino acids. CDR3 nucleotides: TGTGCCAGCAGCCGCGGTCTGGGAGAAGAAGAGACCCAGTACTTC. This translates into CASSRGLGEEETQYF.

This clonotype was seen repeatedly, ten times or more. This sequence joins TRBV29-1 and TRBJ1-2; D is ambiguous. The germline V gene encodes CDR1 SQVTM and CDR2 ANQGSEA. The CDR3 is 11 residues long. V was pared by 2 bases and J by 6 bases, with 7 bases between. CDR3 protein: CSVELYNGYTF. The CDR3 nucleotides are TGCAGCGTTGAACTATACAATGGCTACACCTTC.

The V and J genes are TRBV5-1 and TRBJ2-1, with D perhaps being TRBD1 or TRBD2 (5 bases each). The germline gives CDR1 SGHRS, CDR2 YFSETQ. Trimming removed 6 bases from V and 4 bases from J, with 14 bases in between. This CDR3 spans 14 amino acids. CDR3 in DNA: TGCGCCAGCACCGCGGACGGGGCTTACAATGAGCAGTTCTTC. Translation: CASTADGAYNEQFF. Filled out from reference TRBV5-1 and TRBJ2-1, the complete variable domain reads KAGVTQTPRYLIKTRGQQVTLSCSPISGHRSVSWYQQTPGQGLQFLFEYFSETQRNKGNFPGRFSGRQFSNSRSEMNVSTLELGDSALYLCASTADGAYNEQFFGPGTRLTVL.

This clonotype was seen once. V gene TRBV2 combines with J gene TRBJ1-4, with D possibly being TRBD1 (5 bases). The ends were cut back, 7 bases at V and 4 bases at J, with 13 bases in the middle. Germline values: CDR1 SNHLY, CDR2 FYNNEI. The CDR3 spans 14 residues. CDR3 DNA sequence: TGTGCCAGCAAACGAGCAGGGAGTAATGAAAAACTGTTTTTT. Its translation: CASKRAGSNEKLFF.

The chain uses TRBV20-1 and TRBJ2-5; 14 nucleotides match TRBD2. The CDR3 consists of 16 residues. The germline gives CDR1 DFQATT, CDR2 SNEGSKA (reference sequence). The J segment lost 2 bases and the V segment lost 0 bases, leaving 2 bases of the junction unmatched. The CDR3 nucleotides read TGCAGTGCTAGAGATGGGACTAGCGGGGGTCAAGAGACCCAGTACTTC. Protein sequence: CSARDGTSGGQETQYF.

This clonotype was seen at least ten times. The rearrangement links TRBV29-1 to TRBJ2-7, with 8 bases that match TRBD2. Per germline, CDR1 SQVTM and CDR2 ANQGSEA. V dropped 6 bases and J dropped 4; count of bases not matched to a gene: 5. The CDR3 length is 12 residues. CDR3 in amino acids: CSVAVAGYEQYF. DNA for the CDR3: TGCAGCGTGGCAGTAGCGGGGTACGAGCAGTACTTC.

The rearrangement joins TRBV20-1 to TRBJ2-5; no clear D. Germline values: CDR1 DFQATT, CDR2 SNEGSKA (reference sequence). The V gene lost 2 bases and the J gene lost 5 bases, with 15 bases spanning the gap. This CDR3 is 14 amino acids long. DNA of the CDR3: TGCAGTGCTAGAAAGGGCCTTACTCGGGAGACCCAGTACTTC. Amino acids: CSARKGLTRETQYF.